The clone carrying this T cell receptor beta chain has just a few counts. The antigen remains undetermined. The data originate from a study of T cells after yellow fever vaccination. Looking at the study overall: Preparation used SMART-Seq v4 Ultra Low Input for the low-cell-number fractions. Study findings and constraints: Just a small share of clonotypes turned up in the CD4 compartment as well as the CD8 compartment.

It was through 5'RACE template switching that TCR cDNA was made, with a universal primer site and UMIs added. TCRdb ran MiXCR on the 5' RACE reads and lists one entry per CDR3 protein. The table lists some 390,000 distinct CDR3 sequences, 6% to 8% of them singletons. The TCR comes from a man between 25 and 39 years old who received the YFV17D yellow fever vaccine. Sequences were derived from PBMCs, sampled 5 days after the yellow fever booster vaccination.

DNA for the CDR3: TGTGCCAGCACTCGCGGAATGGATGAGCAGTTCTTC. As protein: CASTRGMDEQFF. The J gene is TRBJ2-1, the V gene TRBV6-2 or TRBV6-3; no firm D call. Germline CDR1 and CDR2: MNHEY and SVGEGT. Deletions cut 7 bases from V and 8 bases from J, with 12 bases between. This CDR3 spans 12 amino acids.